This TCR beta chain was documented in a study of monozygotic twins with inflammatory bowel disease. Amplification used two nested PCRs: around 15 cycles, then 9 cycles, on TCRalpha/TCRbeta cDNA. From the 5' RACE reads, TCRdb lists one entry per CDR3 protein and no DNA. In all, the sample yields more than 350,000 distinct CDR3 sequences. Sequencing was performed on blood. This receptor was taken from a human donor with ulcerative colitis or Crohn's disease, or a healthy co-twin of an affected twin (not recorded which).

CDR3 sequence reads: CASSLAGGTGELFF. The V gene is TRBV7-2, the J gene TRBJ2-2; the D gene TCRdb calls, TRBD2, cannot be checked with no DNA. Germline V lookup: CDR1 SGHTA, CDR2 FQGNSA. The CDR3 runs to 14 residues.